This T cell receptor (beta chain) was identified during a study of somatic mutations in cytotoxic T cells in rheumatoid arthritis. The germline gives CDR1 MDHEN, CDR2 SYDVKM. The CDR3 is 12 residues long. Trimming shortened V by 4 bases and J by 8 bases, and 11 bases separated the two germline ends. This table comes from immunoSEQ multiplex PCR, and its TCRdb copy is limited to in-frame clones, with some not included. The sample includes about 10,000 clones, roughly 80% of them seen just once. In the case of this clone: With only one base between it and a far larger clone, this is likely a read error.

Blood donors of median age roughly 60 years (range roughly 20-70), approximately 55% of them female, formed the healthy controls. The sequenced material came from CD8+ T cells sorted from blood. The rearrangement links TRBV28 to TRBJ1-2, with D unresolved. The receptor was derived from a man over 45 in good health. The CDR3 protein is CASSSSKVGYTF. The CDR3 coding sequence is TGTGCCAGCAGTTCGAGTAAAGTGGGCTACACCTTC.